These T cell receptor beta chains were read from a single sample in a study of blood T cell repertoires in COVID-19. The table came from immunoSEQ multiplex PCR; TCRdb's copy has only in-frame clones and leaves some out. The sample records roughly 100,000 clones, more than 70% being singletons. Sequencing was performed on peripheral blood. Receptors originate from a woman in her fifties or sixties with acute or convalescent COVID-19. The CDR3 runs from the conserved cysteine through the conserved F or W. The D gene is left open where the match is weak.

CDR3nt,CDR3aa,d_gene,j_gene,v_gene
TGTGCCAGTAGTCCGGGACACTTAGAGCAGTACTTC,CASSPGHLEQYF,-,TRBJ2-7,TRBV19
TGTGCCAGCAGTCCGGGACAATCGAGCAATCAGCCCCAGCATTTT,CASSPGQSSNQPQHF,-,TRBJ1-5,TRBV2
TGTGCCAGCAGCCCCCCCGGCAGGGGCGGAGAGACCCAGTACTTC,CASSPPGRGGETQYF,-,TRBJ2-5,TRBV7-9
TGTGCCAGCAGCCTACCATTTCGCGGGAATGAGCAGTTCTTC,CASSLPFRGNEQFF,-,TRBJ2-1,TRBV3-1/TRBV3-2
TGCGCCAGCAGTGTCGGCCGTCTGGAGGGCTACACCTTC,CASSVGRLEGYTF,-,TRBJ1-2,TRBV10-2
TGTGCCAGCTCACCACCTCCGAACCCAGGGACAGGGGTCGCTGAAAACTATGGCTACACCTTC,CASSPPPNPGTGVAENYGYTF,TRBD1,TRBJ1-2,TRBV18
TGTGCCAGCAGCTTCGGACAGGGAGATGAAAAACTGTTTTTT,CASSFGQGDEKLFF,TRBD1,TRBJ1-4,TRBV11-1
TGTGCCAGCAGCTTAAATCTAGCGGGAGGGGATACGCAGTATTTT,CASSLNLAGGDTQYF,TRBD2,TRBJ2-3,TRBV7-3
TGTGCCAGCAGCCACCCCCCGGACAGGGAAAGAGCTGAAGCTTTCTTT,CASSHPPDRERAEAFF,TRBD1,TRBJ1-1,TRBV14
TGTGCTACGGGAGATGGCGTTCGAATGAACACTGAAGCTTTCTTT,CATGDGVRMNTEAFF,-,TRBJ1-1,TRBV10-3
TGTGCCAGCAGTGCACCGGGACAGGGTACTTCTGAAGCTTTCTTT,CASSAPGQGTSEAFF,TRBD1,TRBJ1-1,TRBV2
TGCGCCAGCAGCCAAGATGGGCGGGGCACTGAAGCTTTCTTT,CASSQDGRGTEAFF,-,TRBJ1-1,TRBV4-1
TGTGCCAGCAGCCGCATGGGGGGCCGGGACAGGGGTTATTCACCCCTCCACTTT,CASSRMGGRDRGYSPLHF,TRBD1,TRBJ1-6,TRBV14
TGTGCCAGCAGCTCGGGACAGATGAACACTGAAGCTTTCTTT,CASSSGQMNTEAFF,TRBD1,TRBJ1-1,TRBV7-2
TGTGCCACGTCTATATCCGCTGAAGCTTTCTTT,CATSISAEAFF,-,TRBJ1-1,TRBV6-1
TGCGCCAGCACCCTCCAGACTAGCTCCTCCCTGTACACCGGGGAGCTGTTTTTT,CASTLQTSSSLYTGELFF,TRBD2,TRBJ2-2,TRBV5-1
TGTGCCAGCAAACCGACAGGTGGAGAGAATTCACCCCTCCACTTT,CASKPTGGENSPLHF,-,TRBJ1-6,TRBV6-6
TGCGCCAGCAGTCATCGGGAGGGCCTCAATGAGCAGTTCTTC,CASSHREGLNEQFF,TRBD2,TRBJ2-1,TRBV5-1
TGTGCCAGTAGTATCCTAAAGACCGGGACAGAGAATCAGCCCCAGCATTTT,CASSILKTGTENQPQHF,TRBD1,TRBJ1-5,TRBV19
TGTGCCAGCAGTTACGGCTACAATGAGCAGTTCTTC,CASSYGYNEQFF,-,TRBJ2-1,TRBV28
TGTGCCAGCAGCCTGTACAGACCAAATGAAAAACTGTTTTTT,CASSLYRPNEKLFF,-,TRBJ1-4,TRBV2
TGCAGTGCTAGTCGAGGGTCTGACATCTCTGGAAACACCATATATTTT,CSASRGSDISGNTIYF,-,TRBJ1-3,TRBV20-1